This TCR beta chain was sequenced for a study of blood T cell repertoires in COVID-19. CDR3 length: 15 amino acids. V was pared by 2 bases and J by 10 bases, with 7 bases of the junction left unmatched. Germline-derived CDR1 and CDR2 are KGHSH and LQKENI. TCRdb's table, derived via immunoSEQ multiplex PCR, lists solely in-frame clones and lacks some. This sample carries about 180,000 clones, roughly 88% of them seen once, and the ten largest clones take 6.5% to 7.5%. V gene TRBV18 combines with J gene TRBJ1-3; 11 nucleotides agree with TRBD1. This sequence was found in a woman aged 40-49 years with COVID-19, enrolled during active disease. Sample: peripheral blood. CDR3 residues: CASSPAGTGGRTIYF. In nucleotides, the CDR3 is TGTGCCAGCTCACCAGCCGGGACAGGGGGTCGGACCATATATTTT. The full variable domain, with the rest looked up from reference TRBV18 and TRBJ1-3, is NAGVMQNPRHLVRRRGQEARLRCSPMKGHSHVYWYRQLPEEGLKFMVYLQKENIIDESGMPKERFSAEFPKEGPSILRIQQVVRGDSAAYFCASSPAGTGGRTIYFGEGSWLTVV.